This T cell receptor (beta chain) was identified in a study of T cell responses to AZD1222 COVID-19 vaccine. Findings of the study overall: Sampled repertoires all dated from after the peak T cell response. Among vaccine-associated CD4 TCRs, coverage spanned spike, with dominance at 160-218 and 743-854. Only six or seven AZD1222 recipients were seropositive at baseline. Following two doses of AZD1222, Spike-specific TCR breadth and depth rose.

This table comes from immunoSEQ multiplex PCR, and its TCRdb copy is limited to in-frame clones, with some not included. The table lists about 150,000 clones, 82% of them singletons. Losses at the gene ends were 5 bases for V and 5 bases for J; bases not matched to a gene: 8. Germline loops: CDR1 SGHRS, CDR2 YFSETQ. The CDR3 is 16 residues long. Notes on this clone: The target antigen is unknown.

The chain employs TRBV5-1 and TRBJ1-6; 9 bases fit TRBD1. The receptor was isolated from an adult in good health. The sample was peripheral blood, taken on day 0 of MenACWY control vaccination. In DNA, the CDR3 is TGCGCCAGCAGTTACCACCGACAGGGGGATAATTCACCCCTCCACTTT. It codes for CASSYHRQGDNSPLHF.